This TCR beta chain came from a study of blood T cell repertoires in COVID-19. Study as a whole: Sites in the United States, Italy and Spain provided acute and convalescent COVID-19 samples.

The CDR3 consists of 14 residues. Germline CDR1 SGHTA, CDR2 FQGTGA. Trimming removed 2 bases at V and 5 bases at J, with 13 bases between. Authors' analysis steps: Nucleated cell number was recorded as an estimate derived from reference gene primer amplification. TCRdb's table, derived via immunoSEQ multiplex PCR, lists solely in-frame clones and lacks some. V, J and clone size reflect that table, while D and trimming were determined from the DNA. The sample holds some 60,000 clones, roughly 93% seen once. The sequence was obtained from a human donor in a cohort sampled during active COVID-19. The chain combines TRBV7-3 with TRBJ2-7, with D perhaps matching TRBD1 (6 bases). The sequenced sample consisted of peripheral blood. The CDR3 spells CASSLRQGTHEQYF. The CDR3 region has the DNA TGTGCCAGCAGCTTACGCCAGGGGACCCACGAGCAGTACTTC.